This TCR beta chain was profiled in a study of spatial heterogeneity in lung cancer. CDR3 length: 13 residues. Trimming removed 8 bases from V and 2 bases from J, with 13 bases in between. Germline-derived CDR1 and CDR2 are SGHVS and FQNEAQ. This clonotype showed up just a few times. Time point of the sample: sample taken at primary tumor resection. Tumor, nontumor lung or frozen PBMC supplied whole RNA that was sequenced unsorted. Donors were some 72 untreated early-stage non-small cell lung cancer patients. MiXCR was run by TCRdb on the 5' RACE reads, yielding one entry per CDR3 protein. The data show about 38,000 distinct CDR3 sequences, 5.8% seen once.

The rearrangement links TRBV7-8 to TRBJ2-7; TRBD1 might be the D (6 bases). The specimen was PBMCs, collected at surgery. This sequence originates from a male donor with early-stage non-small cell lung cancer. In nucleotides, the CDR3 is TGTGCCAGCGCAGTGGGGGCGACCTACGAGCAGTACTTC. Amino acids: CASAVGATYEQYF.